This T cell receptor (beta chain) was captured by sequencing in a study of high-grade serous ovarian cancer treatment subgroups. In the study overall: Each sample yielded on average about 7,000 unique TCR beta rearrangements from around 15,000 reads. The study, taken as a whole, reports: Tumors within one patient showed repertoire similarity of 0.11 to 0.79. Spatial context was lost because tumors were sequenced in bulk.

Tumor samples were obtained before definitive surgery or chemotherapy. Per the germline V gene, CDR1 is SGHVS and CDR2 is FQNEAQ. V was pared by 3 bases and J by 4 bases, with 27 bases between. The CDR3 totals 19 residues. The table came from immunoSEQ multiplex PCR; TCRdb's copy has only in-frame clones and leaves some out. The table has about 6,800 clones, roughly 85% seen once. As to this clone: Its target is unknown.

This clonotype was sampled from a human donor with high-grade serous ovarian cancer. This chain connects TRBV7-8 to TRBJ1-1, with D unclear. Sequenced: tumor tissue. CDR3 sequence: CASSFSNYRDREGSTEAFF. The CDR3 DNA reads TGTGCCAGCAGCTTCTCCAATTATCGAGACCGGGAAGGAAGCACTGAAGCTTTCTTT.